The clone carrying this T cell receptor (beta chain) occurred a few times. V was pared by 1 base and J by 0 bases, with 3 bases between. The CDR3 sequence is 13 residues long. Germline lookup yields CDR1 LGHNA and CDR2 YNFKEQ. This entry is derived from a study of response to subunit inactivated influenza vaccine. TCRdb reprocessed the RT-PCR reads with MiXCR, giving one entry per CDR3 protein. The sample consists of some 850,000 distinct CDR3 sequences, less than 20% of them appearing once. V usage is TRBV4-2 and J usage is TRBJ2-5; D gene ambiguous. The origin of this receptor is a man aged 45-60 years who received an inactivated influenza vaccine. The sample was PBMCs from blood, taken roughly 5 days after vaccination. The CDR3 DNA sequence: TGTGCCAGCAGCCAAGGACACCAAGAGACCCAGTACTTC. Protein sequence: CASSQGHQETQYF.